The next 3 T cell receptor beta chains were all read from a single sample in a study of blood T cell repertoires in COVID-19. TCRdb's copy holds only in-frame clones and misses some; the assay was immunoSEQ multiplex PCR. The profile covers approximately 140,000 clones, with about 90% appearing a single time and roughly 6.1% taken by the ten largest. Sequenced sample: peripheral blood. These receptors were collected from an elderly man with acute or convalescent COVID-19.

V gene TRBV30 combines with J gene TRBJ2-1; 8 positions match TRBD2. V gave up 1 base and J gave up 10 bases; unmatched junction bases: 6. There are 13 residues in the CDR3. The germline V gene has CDR1 GTSNPN and CDR2 SVGIG (reference sequence). The DNA of the CDR3 is TGTGCCTGGAGTGCCGGGAGGGCGGGGGAGCAGTTCTTC. Its translation is CAWSAGRAGEQFF.

V is TRBV11-2 and J is TRBJ2-7; 8 nucleotides line up with TRBD1. The CDR3 runs to 16 residues. V lost 1 base and J lost 2; bases outside the gene matches: 7. CDR1 and CDR2 (germline): SGHAT, FQNNGV. Written as DNA, the CDR3 is TGTGCCAGCAGCTTAGCCGCAGGGGGCGTTGCCTACGAGCAGTACTTC. Amino acid sequence: CASSLAAGGVAYEQYF.

V gene TRBV6-5 combines with J gene TRBJ1-1; perhaps TRBD1 as D (6 bases). This CDR3 is built from 13 residues. V was clipped by 2 bases and J by 5 bases, with 9 bases between them. The germline V gene has CDR1 MNHEY and CDR2 SVGAGI. CDR3 bases: TGTGCCAGCAGTTACGGGGGCTGGACTGAAGCTTTCTTT. Protein: CASSYGGWTEAFF.